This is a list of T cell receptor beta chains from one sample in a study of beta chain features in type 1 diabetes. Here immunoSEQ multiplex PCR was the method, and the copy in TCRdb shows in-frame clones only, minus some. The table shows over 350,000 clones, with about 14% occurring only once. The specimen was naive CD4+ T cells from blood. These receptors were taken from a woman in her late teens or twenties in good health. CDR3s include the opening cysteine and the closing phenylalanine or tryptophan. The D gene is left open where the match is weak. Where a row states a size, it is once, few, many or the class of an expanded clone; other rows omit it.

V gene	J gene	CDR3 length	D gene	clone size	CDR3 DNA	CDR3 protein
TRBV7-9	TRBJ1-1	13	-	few	TGTGCCAGCAGCTTGTCCTTGAACACTGAAGCTTTCTTT	CASSLSLNTEAFF
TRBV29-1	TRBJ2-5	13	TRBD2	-	TGCAGCGTTATTACGGGAGGCCAAGAGACCCAGTACTTC	CSVITGGQETQYF
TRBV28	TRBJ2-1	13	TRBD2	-	TGTGCCAGCGAGGCTAGCGGCTACAATGAGCAGTTCTTC	CASEASGYNEQFF
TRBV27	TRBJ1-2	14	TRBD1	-	TGTGCCAGCAGTATTGACAGGGACGCCTATGGCTACACCTTC	CASSIDRDAYGYTF
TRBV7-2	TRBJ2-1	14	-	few	TGTGCCAGCAGCGGACAGCGTGGGTACAATGAGCAGTTCTTC	CASSGQRGYNEQFF
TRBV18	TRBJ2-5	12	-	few	TGTGCCAGCTCACCAGTTAAAGAGACCCAGTACTTC	CASSPVKETQYF
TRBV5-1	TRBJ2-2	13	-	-	TGCGCCAGCAGCTTGGACAGCCGGAGGGAGCTGTTTTTT	CASSLDSRRELFF
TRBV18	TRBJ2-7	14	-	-	TGTGCCAGCTCACCGTCTCCAGAACTATACGAGCAGTACTTC	CASSPSPELYEQYF
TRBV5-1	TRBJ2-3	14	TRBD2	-	TGCGCCAGCAGCACCGGGACTAGCCAAGATACGCAGTATTTT	CASSTGTSQDTQYF
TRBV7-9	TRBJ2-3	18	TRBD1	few	TGTGCCAGCAGCTTACCTGAGAGGGGGCAGGGAGAGACAGATACGCAGTATTTT	CASSLPERGQGETDTQYF
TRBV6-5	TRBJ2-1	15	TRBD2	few	TGTGCCAGCAGTTACACTAGCGGGAGTTACAATGAGCAGTTCTTC	CASSYTSGSYNEQFF
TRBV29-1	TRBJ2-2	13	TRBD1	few	TGCAGCGTAGGGACAGGGCGGACCGGGGAGCTGTTTTTT	CSVGTGRTGELFF
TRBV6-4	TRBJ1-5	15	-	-	TGTGCCAGCAGTGAGCAGGGCCCAAGCAATCAGCCCCAGCATTTT	CASSEQGPSNQPQHF
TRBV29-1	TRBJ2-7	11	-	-	TGCAGCGTTGGATCCAGGTACGAGCAGTACTTC	CSVGSRYEQYF
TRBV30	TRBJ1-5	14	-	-	TGTGCCTGGAGTGGGACGGGAAGCAATCAGCCCCAGCATTTT	CAWSGTGSNQPQHF
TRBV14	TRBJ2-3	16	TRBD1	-	TGTGCCAGCAGCCAAGATCGACAGGGGCGCACAGATACGCAGTATTTT	CASSQDRQGRTDTQYF
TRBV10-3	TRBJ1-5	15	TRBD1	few	TGTGCCATCAGTGCGACAGGGTCTAGCAATCAGCCCCAGCATTTT	CAISATGSSNQPQHF
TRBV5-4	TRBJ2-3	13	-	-	TGTGCCAGCAGCGGCGCACTAAGTGATACGCAGTATTTT	CASSGALSDTQYF
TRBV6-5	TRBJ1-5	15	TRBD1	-	TGTGCCAGCAGTAGGGACAGGGGCGGCAATCAGCCCCAGCATTTT	CASSRDRGGNQPQHF
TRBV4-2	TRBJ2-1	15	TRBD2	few	TGTGCCAGCAGCCCACGCGGGAGCTCCTACAATGAGCAGTTCTTC	CASSPRGSSYNEQFF
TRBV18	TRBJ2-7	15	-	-	TGTGCCAGCTCTCCACGGGGGACACTCGCCTACGAGCAGTACTTC	CASSPRGTLAYEQYF
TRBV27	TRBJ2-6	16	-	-	TGTGCCAGCAGTTTGGGTCAGGTCTCTGGGGCCAACGTCCTGACTTTC	CASSLGQVSGANVLTF
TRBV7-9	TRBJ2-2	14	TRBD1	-	TGTGCCAGCAGCACCTCACAGGGGTCCGGGGAGCTGTTTTTT	CASSTSQGSGELFF
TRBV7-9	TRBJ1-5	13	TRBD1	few	TGTGCCAGCACCGGACAGGGCAATCAGCCCCAGCATTTT	CASTGQGNQPQHF
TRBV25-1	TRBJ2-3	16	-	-	TGTGCCAGCAGTGAATCTGGGGGGAGAGCCACAGATACGCAGTATTTT	CASSESGGRATDTQYF